Listed below are T cell receptor beta chains from one sample, sequenced in a study of cytotoxic CD8 clonotypes in ibrutinib-treated CLL. This table comes from immunoSEQ multiplex PCR, and its TCRdb copy is limited to in-frame clones, with some not included. The repertoire consists of 150,000 or so clones, with 70% to 85% occurring once and the leading ten covering roughly a quarter. The specimen was PBMCs, collected after 12 months of ibrutinib treatment. All receptors derive from a human donor with chronic lymphocytic leukemia. Both conserved end residues are part of each CDR3. D genes are given only for firm matches. For some rows the clone size is stated as once, few or many, or as a class when expanded; others skip it.

-	TRBV11-1	TRBJ2-2	13	-	CASSPRGSGELFF	TGTGCCAGCAGCCCACGTGGGTCCGGGGAGCTGTTTTTT
TRBD2	TRBV4-1	TRBJ2-7	14	-	CASSLGGGASEQYF	TGCGCCAGCAGCCTCGGCGGGGGGGCCAGCGAGCAGTACTTC
-	TRBV10-3	TRBJ2-1	12	few	CAISGLYNEQFF	TGTGCCATCAGCGGACTTTACAATGAGCAGTTCTTC
-	TRBV7-6	TRBJ2-7	15	-	CASSLRSGDRYEQYF	TGTGCCAGCAGCTTAAGGAGCGGGGACAGATACGAGCAGTACTTC
TRBD1	TRBV19	TRBJ1-5	13	-	CASSTTGLQPQHF	TGTGCCAGTAGTACGACAGGGTTACAGCCCCAGCATTTT
-	TRBV6-1	TRBJ1-6	15	-	CASSESDSYNSPLHF	TGTGCCAGCAGTGAGAGTGACTCCTATAATTCACCCCTCCACTTT
TRBD1	TRBV19	TRBJ1-2	17	-	CASSPAAPTGGNYGYTF	TGTGCCAGTAGTCCCGCGGCCCCGACAGGGGGTAACTATGGCTACACCTTC
-	TRBV30	TRBJ1-2	14	-	CAWSPIRGNYGYTF	TGTGCCTGGAGCCCGATTAGGGGTAACTATGGCTACACCTTC
TRBD1	TRBV7-2	TRBJ2-7	14	-	CASRPGQGIYEQYF	TGTGCCAGCAGGCCGGGACAGGGTATCTACGAGCAGTACTTC
-	TRBV14	TRBJ2-1	11	-	CASSVQNEQFF	TGTGCCAGCAGCGTACAGAATGAGCAGTTCTTC
TRBD1	TRBV5-8	TRBJ1-4	14	few	CASSLDRGGEKLFF	TGTGCCAGCAGCCTGGACAGGGGGGGTGAAAAACTGTTTTTT
-	TRBV19	TRBJ1-2	13	-	CASRNNLDYGYTF	TGTGCCAGTAGAAATAATCTAGACTATGGCTACACCTTC
TRBD1	TRBV6-4	TRBJ2-1	16	-	CASSDSGTGAKYEQFF	TGTGCCAGCAGTGACTCGGGGACAGGGGCCAAGTATGAGCAGTTCTTC
TRBD2	TRBV5-1	TRBJ2-5	15	-	CASSLVSGVQETQYF	TGCGCCAGCAGCTTGGTTAGCGGGGTCCAAGAGACCCAGTACTTC
TRBD1	TRBV5-4	TRBJ2-3	14	-	CASSLVQGSDTQYF	TGTGCCAGCAGCTTGGTACAGGGGAGCGATACGCAGTATTTT
-	TRBV5-6	TRBJ1-4	15	-	CASRLRSGGDEKLFF	TGTGCCAGCAGATTGAGATCAGGCGGCGATGAAAAACTGTTTTTT
-	TRBV4-1	TRBJ2-7	15	-	CASSQVTAISYEQYF	TGCGCCAGCAGCCAAGTTACAGCGATCTCCTACGAGCAGTACTTC
-	TRBV6-4	TRBJ1-5	15	-	CASRRMGLFGQPQHF	TGTGCCAGCAGAAGAATGGGACTCTTCGGTCAGCCCCAGCATTTT
-	TRBV19	TRBJ2-7	13	-	CASALDSSNEQYF	TGTGCCAGTGCACTCGACTCCTCCAACGAGCAGTACTTC
-	TRBV5-6	TRBJ2-1	13	-	CASRRAQANEQFF	TGTGCCAGCAGACGAGCCCAGGCTAATGAGCAGTTCTTC
TRBD1	TRBV18	TRBJ2-7	14	few	CASSTGGHSYEQYF	TGTGCCAGCTCCACAGGGGGACACTCCTACGAGCAGTACTTC
-	TRBV6-5	TRBJ1-1	14	-	CASSMTDGDTEAFF	TGTGCCAGCAGCATGACGGATGGGGACACTGAAGCTTTCTTT
-	TRBV5-1	TRBJ1-4	15	-	CASSLTQATNEKLFF	TGCGCCAGCAGCTTGACCCAAGCAACTAATGAAAAACTGTTTTTT
-	TRBV27	TRBJ2-6	14	-	CASSSWSGANVLTF	TGTGCCAGCAGTTCTTGGTCAGGGGCCAACGTCCTGACTTTC
TRBD1	TRBV5-1	TRBJ2-2	16	-	CASSDGQGMNTGELFF	TGCGCCAGCTCCGATGGACAGGGGATGAACACCGGGGAGCTGTTTTTT
-	TRBV21-1	TRBJ2-7	14	few	CASSKEVRAYEQYF	TGTGCCAGCAGCAAAGAGGTCAGGGCCTACGAGCAGTACTTC
-	TRBV5-4	TRBJ2-7	14	-	CASSLSGDSYEQYF	TGTGCCAGCAGCTTGTCCGGGGATTCCTACGAGCAGTACTTC
-	TRBV27	TRBJ2-7	13	-	CASSSSDRAEQYF	TGTGCCAGCAGTTCCTCCGACCGGGCGGAGCAGTACTTC
TRBD2	TRBV7-9	TRBJ2-1	16	-	CASSPPGLAGGNEQFF	TGTGCCAGCAGCCCACCGGGACTAGCGGGGGGGAATGAGCAGTTCTTC
TRBD1	TRBV6-6	TRBJ1-1	12	-	CASSTGDTEAFF	TGTGCCAGCAGTACAGGGGACACTGAAGCTTTCTTT
-	TRBV9	TRBJ1-2	15	-	CASSTSLRDNYGYTF	TGTGCCAGCAGCACCAGCCTCAGAGATAACTATGGCTACACCTTC
-	TRBV28	TRBJ2-1	14	-	CASIHGGGYNEQFF	TGTGCCAGCATCCACGGGGGCGGTTACAATGAGCAGTTCTTC
TRBD2	TRBV27	TRBJ2-1	17	-	CASSLKAGGSSYNEQFF	TGTGCCAGCAGTCTAAAAGCGGGGGGGAGCTCCTACAATGAGCAGTTCTTC